The next 26 T cell receptor beta chains were all read from a single sample in a study of cytomegalovirus exposure and HLA in healthy donors. Primers included in the PCR were 60 Vbeta and 13 Jbeta primers. TCRdb's table, derived via immunoSEQ multiplex PCR, lists solely in-frame clones and lacks some. Altogether a few hundred thousand clones are present, more than 65% being singletons, with the ten largest covering 1.8%. The sequencing input was PBMCs. The receptors here all came from a woman under 40 in good health and CMV-seronegative.

This clone has just one count. This chain joins TRBV7-9 and TRBJ1-4; maybe TRBD1 (5 bases). The CDR3 covers 14 residues. Trimming removed 5 bases at V and 3 bases at J, with 10 bases between. In germline, CDR1 is SEHNR, CDR2 FQNEAQ (reference sequence). CDR3 in amino acids: CASSRGTANEKLFF. Here the CDR3 DNA reads TGTGCCAGCAGCCGCGGGACGGCTAATGAAAAACTGTTTTTT.

V gene TRBV10-1 combines with J gene TRBJ2-1, with 11 bases matching TRBD2. Trimming took 3 bases from V and 3 from J; bases not matched to a gene: 1. Germline loops: CDR1 WNHNN, CDR2 SYGVQD (reference sequence). The CDR3 length is 15 residues. The CDR3: CASSDSGRDYNEQFF. In DNA form, the CDR3 reads TGCGCCAGCAGTGATAGCGGGAGGGACTACAATGAGCAGTTCTTC.

The genes are TRBV6-6 and TRBJ1-1; TRBD1 matches 8 bases. The germline gives CDR1 MNHNY, CDR2 SVGAGI (reference sequence). V dropped 4 bases and J dropped 3; count of bases not matched to a gene: 4. The CDR3 runs to 14 residues. Written as DNA, the CDR3 is TGTGCCAGCAGTTGGACAGGGCAGGACACTGAAGCTTTCTTT. Encoded protein: CASSWTGQDTEAFF.

This clone was recorded only once. The rearrangement links TRBV11-3 to TRBJ2-7; D is perhaps TRBD2 (5 bases). Germline-derived CDR1 and CDR2 are SGHNT and YENEEA. CDR3 length: 15 amino acids. Trimming shortened V by 1 base and J by 3 bases, and 13 bases separated the two germline ends. This CDR3 is CASSLGGSPFYEQYF. The CDR3 nucleotides are TGTGCCAGCAGCTTAGGAGGGAGCCCTTTCTACGAGCAGTACTTC.

This chain links TRBV7-9 with TRBJ1-2; the D gene is possibly TRBD1 (5 bases). CDR3 length: 12 amino acids. Trimming shortened V by 3 bases and J by 6 bases, and 8 bases separated the two germline ends. Germline values: CDR1 SEHNR, CDR2 FQNEAQ (reference sequence). CDR3 loop: CASSFGGDGYTF. In nucleotides, the CDR3 is TGTGCCAGCAGCTTTGGAGGGGATGGCTACACCTTC. The whole variable domain, remainder taken from reference TRBV7-9 and TRBJ1-2, is DTGVSQNPRHKITKRGQNVTFRCDPISEHNRLYWYRQTLGQGPEFLTYFQNEAQLEKSRLLSDRFSAERPKGSFSTLEIQRTEQGDSAMYLCASSFGGDGYTFGSGTRLTVV.

V is TRBV27 and J is TRBJ2-3; TRBD1 matches at 7 bases. V trimming: 6 bases; J trimming: 2 bases; junction bases outside the gene matches: 8. The CDR3 has 15 amino acids. Germline CDR1 is MNHEY and CDR2 is SMNVEV (reference sequence). For the CDR3, the DNA is TGTGCCAGCAGCCCGACAGGGTTTATCACAGATACGCAGTATTTT. This codes for CASSPTGFITDTQYF.

This clone was detected only once. This chain connects TRBV5-4 to TRBJ2-3; the match to TRBD2 covers 12 bases. The CDR3 contains 18 residues. The trim removed 0 bases at V and 4 bases at J, leaving 9 bases unmatched. Germline V gene lookup returns CDR1 SGHNT and CDR2 YYREEE (reference sequence). Here the CDR3 reads CASSLGLAGVGFADTQYF. Written as DNA, the CDR3 is TGTGCCAGCAGCTTGGGACTAGCGGGAGTTGGGTTCGCAGATACGCAGTATTTT.

This CDR3 is CAWSMTGGEQYF. The CDR3 bases are TGTGCCTGGAGTATGACGGGAGGCGAGCAGTACTTC. The J gene is TRBJ2-7, the V gene TRBV30; TRBD2 matches at 7 bases. CDR3 length: 12 residues. The V gene's germline CDR1 is GTSNPN and CDR2 SVGIG (reference sequence). V shed 2 bases, J shed 6 bases, and the junction held 4 bases outside the gene matches.

This clone has only a few counts. The J gene is TRBJ2-5, the V gene TRBV11-3; a possible D gene is TRBD1 (6 bases). The CDR3 loop spans 17 amino acids. V was pared by 4 bases and J by 4 bases, with 22 bases between. CDR1 and CDR2 (germline): SGHNT, YENEEA. The CDR3 bases are TGTGCCAGCAGCTCCCGCTGGACAGTCCAAAAGGGAGAGACCCAGTACTTC. It yields the protein CASSSRWTVQKGETQYF.

The table lists this clone with a count of one. This chain connects TRBV11-2 to TRBJ2-3; no reliable D call. CDR1 and CDR2 from the germline V gene are SGHAT and FQNNGV. V lost 5 bases, J lost 6 bases, and 6 bases lay in between. The CDR3 contains 11 residues. In DNA, the CDR3 is TGTGCCAGCAGCCCAGTTGATACGCAGTATTTT. It encodes CASSPVDTQYF.

This chain joins TRBV2 and TRBJ1-1; TRBD1 is a possible D gene (5 bases). The CDR3 is 12 residues long. Trimming took 11 bases from V and 10 from J, leaving 20 bases between them. CDR1 is SNHLY, CDR2 FYNNEI, per germline. This chain's CDR3 is CASNYQEGRAFF. CDR3 nucleotide sequence: TGTGCCTCTAATTACCAGGAGGGGAGAGCTTTCTTT.

The V and J genes are TRBV29-1 and TRBJ1-2; D may be TRBD1 (6 bases). CDR1 is SQVTM and CDR2 is ANQGSEA in the germline V gene. CDR3 length: 16 residues. Trimming pared 4 bases from V and 0 bases from J, leaving 18 bases between. CDR3 residues: CSVGRTGIGANYGYTF. The CDR3 bases are TGCAGCGTTGGACGAACAGGGATCGGGGCTAACTATGGCTACACCTTC.

The chain has TRBV5-1 and TRBJ1-1; 7 bases are shared with TRBD1. Trimming took 4 bases from V and 1 from J; bases not matched to a gene: 4. Germline CDR1 SGHRS, CDR2 YFSETQ. The CDR3 has 14 amino acids. The CDR3 loop is CASSGGTENTEAFF. For the CDR3, the DNA is TGCGCCAGCAGCGGGGGGACAGAGAACACTGAAGCTTTCTTT.

This clone was recorded a few times. A junction boundary mismatches the germline segment, possibly from a read error. V usage is TRBV7-9 and J usage is TRBJ2-2; 7 positions match TRBD1. Germline CDR1 SEHNR, CDR2 FQNEAQ (reference sequence). The CDR3 contains 13 residues. CDR3 sequence reads: CSSAQGYTGELFF. The DNA for the CDR3 is TGTTCCAGCGCACAGGGGTATACCGGGGAGCTGTTTTTT.

This sequence joins TRBV12-5 and TRBJ2-7; 7 bases match TRBD2. The V segment lost 4 bases and the J segment 6 bases; nucleotides outside the gene matches: 9. Germline V gene sequence: CDR1 LGHNT, CDR2 FRNRAP. The CDR3 totals 14 residues. CDR3 nucleotides: TGTGCTAGTGGTTGGGGGGTGGGGGGGAGCGAGCAGTACTTC. Translating it yields CASGWGVGGSEQYF.

The chain combines TRBV11-3 with TRBJ1-6, with 8 bases aligning to TRBD1. V lost 4 bases, J lost 9 bases, and 8 bases stayed unmatched. Germline values: CDR1 SGHNT, CDR2 YENEEA. The CDR3 contains 15 residues. CDR3 DNA: TGTGCCAGCAGCTCACCCAGGGGGCGAGGTTCACCCCTCCACTTT. Translating it yields CASSSPRGRGSPLHF.

The gene calls are TRBV5-1 and TRBJ1-1, with 7 bases that match TRBD1. V lost 2 bases to trimming and J lost 5 bases; unmatched junction nucleotides: 6. The CDR3 sequence is 14 residues long. Germline CDR1 is SGHRS and CDR2 is YFSETQ. In DNA, the CDR3 is TGCGCCAGCAGCTTAGGGGGCGCGGCTACTGAAGCTTTCTTT. Amino acids: CASSLGGAATEAFF.

The rearrangement joins TRBV5-4 to TRBJ1-2; D is unresolved. Germline CDR1 and CDR2: SGHNT and YYREEE (reference sequence). V was shortened by 0 bases and J by 3 bases, with 12 bases between the two germline ends. The length of the CDR3 is 15 residues. The CDR3 DNA reads as TGTGCCAGCAGCTTGGGGCAGATAAACCACTATGGCTACACCTTC. Amino acid sequence: CASSLGQINHYGYTF.

The V call is TRBV5-1, the J call TRBJ2-2, with a tentative D call TRBD2 (5 bases). Germline V gene sequence: CDR1 SGHRS, CDR2 YFSETQ. This CDR3 is 14 amino acids long. Trimming removed 0 bases at V and 4 bases at J, with 7 bases between. The CDR3 nucleotides read TGCGCCAGCAGCTTGGGTGGGAGCACCGGGGAGCTGTTTTTT. This encodes CASSLGGSTGELFF.

This chain uses TRBV5-6 with TRBJ2-7; TRBD1 agrees at 7 bases. Germline CDR1 and CDR2: SGHDT and YYEEEE. The junction had 8 bases not matched to a gene; V was cut back by 0 bases and J by 5 bases. The CDR3 length is 15 residues. The CDR3 spells CASSLGGNRGDEQYF. Written as DNA, the CDR3 is TGTGCCAGCAGCTTGGGGGGGAACAGGGGCGACGAGCAGTACTTC.

The chain carries TRBV25-1 and TRBJ1-4; unclear D gene. With 3 bases removed from V and 10 bases from J, the gap between germline ends came to 3 bases. The CDR3 consists of 10 residues. CDR1 and CDR2 from the germline V gene are MGHDK and SYGVNS. This CDR3 is CASSDGKLFF. The CDR3 DNA reads as TGTGCCAGCAGTGACGGAAAACTGTTTTTT.

The chain links TRBV7-6 to TRBJ1-3; possibly TRBD1 for D (6 bases). CDR1 and CDR2 from the germline V gene are SGHVS and FNYEAQ. V was clipped by 2 bases and J by 2 bases, with 16 bases between them. This CDR3 region has 17 residues. CDR3 DNA sequence: TGTGCCAGCAGCTTATTTGTGACAGGCCTTACTGGAAACACCATATATTTT. Translating gives CASSLFVTGLTGNTIYF. Combining the CDR3 with reference TRBV7-6 and TRBJ1-3 gives the whole variable domain GAGVSQSPRYKVTKRGQDVALRCDPISGHVSLYWYRQALGQGPEFLTYFNYEAQQDKSGLPNDRFSAERPEGSISTLTIQRTEQRDSAMYRCASSLFVTGLTGNTIYFGEGSWLTVV.

This clone appeared a single time. The rearrangement uses TRBV6-1 and TRBJ2-5; 7 bases agree with TRBD2. Germline V gene data show CDR1 as MNHNS and CDR2 as SASEGT. Unmatched junction bases numbered 11, after V lost 8 bases and J lost 2 bases. The CDR3 spans 15 residues. The CDR3 reads CASGRAWGAQETQYF. CDR3 DNA sequence: TGTGCCAGCGGGAGGGCGTGGGGTGCACAAGAGACCCAGTACTTC.

This chain connects TRBV19 to TRBJ2-2; 9 bases map to TRBD1. The germline gives CDR1 LNHDA, CDR2 SQIVND (reference sequence). The CDR3 loop spans 14 amino acids. V gave up 8 bases and J gave up 0 bases; unmatched junction bases: 1. This CDR3 reads CASRQGANTGELFF. The CDR3 DNA reads as TGTGCCAGTCGACAGGGGGCGAACACCGGGGAGCTGTTTTTT.

The CDR3 loop reads CASSFGGSRSDTQYF. In nucleotides, the CDR3 is TGCGCCAGCAGCTTCGGCGGGAGTCGGTCAGATACGCAGTATTTT. The chain carries TRBV5-1 and TRBJ2-3, with 7 nucleotides matching TRBD2. CDR3 length: 15 residues. CDR1 is SGHRS, CDR2 YFSETQ, per germline. The V segment lost 2 bases and the J segment 4 bases; nucleotides outside the gene matches: 7.

The rearrangement joins TRBV10-2 to TRBJ2-1, with 7 bases that match TRBD1. V shed 8 bases and J 3 bases; nucleotides not matched to a gene: 4. The CDR3 runs 13 residues. Germline V gene sequence: CDR1 WSHSY, CDR2 SAAADI. CDR3: CASLGQYYNEQFF. DNA of the CDR3: TGCGCCAGCCTGGGACAGTACTACAATGAGCAGTTCTTC.